This T cell receptor beta chain was documented in a study of T cell responses to AZD1222 COVID-19 vaccine. Whole-study results and caveats: Clonal diversity was possibly underestimated, and the donors were mostly white British, with more females.

On this clone itself: Its antigen is not identified.

Method: immunoSEQ multiplex PCR; TCRdb's copy keeps in-frame clones and lacks some. The sample records some 130,000 clones, roughly 90% being singletons. Material: peripheral blood, obtained on day 0 of AZD1222 vaccination. The sequence came from an adult in good health.

The DNA for the CDR3 is TGTGCCAGCAGCTTCAAAGGCGCATCGGGCTCCTACAATGAGCAGTTCTTC. Residues: CASSFKGASGSYNEQFF. V is TRBV9 and J is TRBJ2-1; D gene uncertain. This CDR3 region has 17 residues. CDR1 is SGDLS, CDR2 YYNGEE, per germline. Trimming removed 4 bases at V and 0 bases at J, with 17 bases between.